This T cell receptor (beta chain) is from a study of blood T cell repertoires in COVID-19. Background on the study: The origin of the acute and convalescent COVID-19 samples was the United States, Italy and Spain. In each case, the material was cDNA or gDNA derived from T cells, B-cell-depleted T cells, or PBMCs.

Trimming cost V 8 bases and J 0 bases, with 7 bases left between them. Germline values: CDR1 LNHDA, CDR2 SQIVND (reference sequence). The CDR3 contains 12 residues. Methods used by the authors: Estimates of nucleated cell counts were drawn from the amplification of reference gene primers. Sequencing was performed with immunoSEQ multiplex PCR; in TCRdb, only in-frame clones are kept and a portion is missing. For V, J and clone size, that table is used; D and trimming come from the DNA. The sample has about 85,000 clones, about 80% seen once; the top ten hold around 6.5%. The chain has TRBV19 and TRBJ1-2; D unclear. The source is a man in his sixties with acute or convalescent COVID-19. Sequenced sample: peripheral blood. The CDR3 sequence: CASFGTNYGYTF. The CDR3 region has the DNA TGTGCCAGTTTCGGGACTAACTATGGCTACACCTTC.